This T cell receptor (beta chain) was sequenced in a study of T cell responses to AZD1222 COVID-19 vaccine. There are 14 residues in the CDR3. Between the trimmed V and J ends, which lost 4 bases and 5 bases, there was a span of 15 bases. Germline assignment: CDR1 LGHDT and CDR2 YNNKEL (reference sequence). Repertoires were generated with immunoSEQ multiplex PCR, while TCRdb's copy carries only in-frame clones and drops some. The sample lists 140,000 to 150,000 clones; around nine tenths were seen once. Material: peripheral blood, obtained on day 0 of AZD1222 vaccination. The sequence was obtained from an adult in good health. The chain uses TRBV3-1 (or the pseudogene TRBV3-2) and TRBJ2-7; D possibly corresponds to TRBD1 (5 bases). The CDR3 loop reads CASSPTVDNNEQYF. CDR3 sequence (DNA): TGTGCCAGCAGCCCCACAGTGGACAACAACGAGCAGTACTTC.